These T cell receptor beta chains were read from a single sample in a study of tumor-infiltrating lymphocytes in primary liver carcinoma. TCRdb re-called the multiplex PCR reads through MiXCR, storing one row per CDR3 protein. Seen here are about 300,000 distinct CDR3 sequences, approximately 60% observed once, and the top ten hold 9% to 10%. The material sequenced was peripheral blood. The source is a man aged 35 to 55 with primary liver carcinoma and hepatitis B virus infection. CDR3s include the opening cysteine and the closing phenylalanine or tryptophan. The D gene is left open where the match is weak. Not every row has a clone size; where given, it reads once, few, many or a size class.

CDR3 DNA: TGTGCCAGCAGCTTGGGGACTTCCCAGGAAGCAGATACGCAGTATTTT; CDR3 protein: CASSLGTSQEADTQYF; V gene: TRBV5-4; D gene: NA; clone size: few; J gene: TRBJ2-3
CDR3 DNA: TGTGCCAGCAGCCAAACGGGACAGTTTAATGCGCAGTTCTTC; CDR3 protein: CASSQTGQFNAQFF; V gene: TRBV4-2; D gene: TRBD1; clone size: NA; J gene: TRBJ2-1
CDR3 DNA: TGTGCCAACAGCACTCCCTTCCAGGGGGCGTGGACTGAAGCTTTCTTT; CDR3 protein: CANSTPFQGAWTEAFF; V gene: TRBV7-9; D gene: TRBD1; clone size: NA; J gene: TRBJ1-1
CDR3 DNA: TGTGCCAGCAGTTACTCCGGGACAGGGCTAATGAACACTGAAGCTTTCTTT; CDR3 protein: CASSYSGTGLMNTEAFF; V gene: TRBV6-2/TRBV6-3; D gene: TRBD1; clone size: many; J gene: TRBJ1-1
CDR3 DNA: TGTGCCAGCACCCCCGGTTTCCCACATGGCTACACCTTC; CDR3 protein: CASTPGFPHGYTF; V gene: TRBV12-3/TRBV12-4; D gene: NA; clone size: NA; J gene: TRBJ1-2
CDR3 DNA: TGTGTCAGCAGCCAACAGGGTCATTACTCCTACGAGCAGTACTTC; CDR3 protein: CVSSQQGHYSYEQYF; V gene: TRBV13; D gene: NA; clone size: NA; J gene: TRBJ2-7
CDR3 DNA: TGTGACTGCAGTTACTCAGCAGGGGTAACTGAAGCTTTCTTT; CDR3 protein: CDCSYSAGVTEAFF; V gene: TRBV6-5; D gene: NA; clone size: NA; J gene: TRBJ1-1
CDR3 DNA: TGTGCCAGCAGAGTGGACAGGGGGAACACTGAAGCTTTCTTT; CDR3 protein: CASRVDRGNTEAFF; V gene: TRBV2; D gene: TRBD1; clone size: NA; J gene: TRBJ1-1
CDR3 DNA: TGTGCCAGCAGCCCAGACATGGGAACCGGGGAGCTGTTTTTT; CDR3 protein: CASSPDMGTGELFF; V gene: TRBV11-1; D gene: NA; clone size: NA; J gene: TRBJ2-2
CDR3 DNA: TGCACCAGCAGCTTGACCTACCTCACAGATACGCAGTATTTT; CDR3 protein: CTSSLTYLTDTQYF; V gene: TRBV5-1; D gene: NA; clone size: NA; J gene: TRBJ2-3
CDR3 DNA: TGCGCCAGCAGCCTTCTCAGCGGGGGTACGCAGTATTTT; CDR3 protein: CASSLLSGGTQYF; V gene: TRBV5-1; D gene: TRBD2; clone size: NA; J gene: TRBJ2-3
CDR3 DNA: TGCAGCGTTGGAGAGGTCAATCAGCCCCAGCGTTTT; CDR3 protein: CSVGEVNQPQRF; V gene: TRBV29-1; D gene: NA; clone size: NA; J gene: TRBJ1-5
CDR3 DNA: TGTGCCAGCAGCTTGGAACAGGGGGGAGAGCAGTACTTC; CDR3 protein: CASSLEQGGEQYF; V gene: TRBV5-4; D gene: TRBD1; clone size: NA; J gene: TRBJ2-7
CDR3 DNA: TGTGCCAGCAGGCCCAGACTTTCTGGGGCCAACGTCCTGGCTTTC; CDR3 protein: CASRPRLSGANVLAF; V gene: TRBV6-2/TRBV6-3; D gene: NA; clone size: NA; J gene: TRBJ2-6
CDR3 DNA: TGCAGCGTCAGACTAGTGGGATCCTCCTACAATGAGCAGTTCTTC; CDR3 protein: CSVRLVGSSYNEQFF; V gene: TRBV29-1; D gene: NA; clone size: NA; J gene: TRBJ2-1
CDR3 DNA: TGCGCCAGCAGCTTGAGGGCCTCCAGCGGTGAGCAGTTCTTC; CDR3 protein: CASSLRASSGEQFF; V gene: TRBV5-1; D gene: NA; clone size: NA; J gene: TRBJ2-1
CDR3 DNA: TGTTCCTGGACCTTACCGGGGACCCACAATGAGCAGTTCTTC; CDR3 protein: CSWTLPGTHNEQFF; V gene: TRBV30; D gene: NA; clone size: NA; J gene: TRBJ2-1
CDR3 DNA: TGTGCCAGCAGCCCCCCGGTTGGAGGCTACTATGGCTACACCTTC; CDR3 protein: CASSPPVGGYYGYTF; V gene: TRBV11-2; D gene: NA; clone size: NA; J gene: TRBJ1-2
CDR3 DNA: TGCAATGTCAGAGGACCTAGTCAGCAGTTCTTC; CDR3 protein: CNVRGPSQQFF; V gene: TRBV20-1; D gene: NA; clone size: NA; J gene: TRBJ2-1
CDR3 DNA: TGTGCCAGCAGTGAAGTAAGGGCCTACGAGCAGTACTTC; CDR3 protein: CASSEVRAYEQYF; V gene: TRBV6-1; D gene: NA; clone size: few; J gene: TRBJ2-7
CDR3 DNA: TGCGCCAGCAGCCCCACACAGGGTTTTAGTGGCTACACCTTC; CDR3 protein: CASSPTQGFSGYTF; V gene: TRBV4-3; D gene: NA; clone size: many; J gene: TRBJ1-2
CDR3 DNA: TGCGCTAGCAGCCGAGAGGGCCAGCCCCTCGGAAGCAATCAGCCCCAGCATTTT; CDR3 protein: CASSREGQPLGSNQPQHF; V gene: TRBV4-1; D gene: NA; clone size: NA; J gene: TRBJ1-5
CDR3 DNA: TGTGCCAGCGGCTTAGCACTAGCGGGGGTTACCTACGAGCAGTACTTC; CDR3 protein: CASGLALAGVTYEQYF; V gene: TRBV7-9; D gene: TRBD2; clone size: NA; J gene: TRBJ2-7
CDR3 DNA: TGTGCCAGCGATGGAGGGACAGGATTCTACGAGCGGTACTTC; CDR3 protein: CASDGGTGFYERYF; V gene: TRBV11-1; D gene: TRBD1; clone size: NA; J gene: TRBJ2-7
CDR3 DNA: TGTGCCAGCAGCACCGACAGCTCTGGAAACACCATATATTTT; CDR3 protein: CASSTDSSGNTIYF; V gene: TRBV7-9; D gene: NA; clone size: NA; J gene: TRBJ1-3
CDR3 DNA: TGTGCCAGCAGCCTGCGCGTGGGCGCTGAAGCTTTCTTT; CDR3 protein: CASSLRVGAEAFF; V gene: TRBV11-3; D gene: NA; clone size: once; J gene: TRBJ1-1
CDR3 DNA: TGCAGCGTTGATTCTAGCGGGACTTCCACAGATACGCAGTTTTTC; CDR3 protein: CSVDSSGTSTDTQFF; V gene: TRBV29-1; D gene: TRBD2; clone size: NA; J gene: TRBJ2-3
CDR3 DNA: TGTGCCAGCAGTTCCCCAGAAGTACTCAACACCGGGGAGCTGTTTTTT; CDR3 protein: CASSSPEVLNTGELFF; V gene: TRBV28; D gene: NA; clone size: NA; J gene: TRBJ2-2
CDR3 DNA: TGTGCCAGCAGCTCTCAGACTGGCGGGGAGCTGTTTTTT; CDR3 protein: CASSSQTGGELFF; V gene: TRBV11-2; D gene: NA; clone size: few; J gene: TRBJ2-2
CDR3 DNA: TGTACCAGCAGCTTTGGAACTAGCACAGATATGCAGTATTTT; CDR3 protein: CTSSFGTSTDMQYF; V gene: TRBV11-1; D gene: NA; clone size: NA; J gene: TRBJ2-3
CDR3 DNA: TGTGCCAGCGGCCGGGTACTCACCGTTTCGAGCTCCTACAATGAGCAGTTCTTC; CDR3 protein: CASGRVLTVSSSYNEQFF; V gene: TRBV11-1; D gene: NA; clone size: NA; J gene: TRBJ2-1
CDR3 DNA: TGTGTCAGCAGTTCCCACGCCCTTAGCGGGAGATCGGGGAAGCAGTACTTC; CDR3 protein: CVSSSHALSGRSGKQYF; V gene: TRBV28; D gene: TRBD2; clone size: NA; J gene: TRBJ2-7
CDR3 DNA: TGTGCCAGCAGTCTAGAACTAGCGGGAGAGAGGTTCTTC; CDR3 protein: CASSLELAGERFF; V gene: TRBV28; D gene: TRBD2; clone size: NA; J gene: TRBJ2-1
CDR3 DNA: TGTGCCAGCAGCTCAGGAGAGGGAAGTACCGGGGAGTTGTTTTTT; CDR3 protein: CASSSGEGSTGELFF; V gene: TRBV5-1; D gene: NA; clone size: NA; J gene: TRBJ2-2
CDR3 DNA: TGCGCCAGCAGCCAAGCCCCACAGGGGTTCCTGGGCACTGAAGCTTTCTTT; CDR3 protein: CASSQAPQGFLGTEAFF; V gene: TRBV4-1; D gene: TRBD1; clone size: many; J gene: TRBJ1-1
CDR3 DNA: TGCGCCAGCAGCTTGGGGATTAGCGTGGAGACAAGAGACTATGGCTACACCTTC; CDR3 protein: CASSLGISVETRDYGYTF; V gene: TRBV5-1; D gene: NA; clone size: NA; J gene: TRBJ1-2
CDR3 DNA: TGTGCCAGCAGCCCGCGCCGACATGTCTGCAATGAGCAGTTCTTC; CDR3 protein: CASSPRRHVCNEQFF; V gene: TRBV14; D gene: NA; clone size: NA; J gene: TRBJ2-1
CDR3 DNA: TGCGCCAGCAGCTTGGCAACGGGAGGATACGAGCAGTACTTC; CDR3 protein: CASSLATGGYEQYF; V gene: TRBV5-1; D gene: TRBD2; clone size: few; J gene: TRBJ2-7
CDR3 DNA: TGTGCCTACGGGGTAGCGGGAGGGCGAGAGACCCAGTACTTC; CDR3 protein: CAYGVAGGRETQYF; V gene: TRBV30; D gene: TRBD2; clone size: NA; J gene: TRBJ2-5
CDR3 DNA: TGTGCCATCGGTGCAGGGGCGCTGGAGGCCCAGTACTTC; CDR3 protein: CAIGAGALEAQYF; V gene: TRBV10-3; D gene: NA; clone size: NA; J gene: TRBJ2-5
CDR3 DNA: TGTGCCAGCAACTTGGAACCGGGACTAGCTTACGAGCAGTACTTC; CDR3 protein: CASNLEPGLAYEQYF; V gene: TRBV5-5; D gene: TRBD2; clone size: few; J gene: TRBJ2-7
CDR3 DNA: TGTGCCGGCAGCCCGCCGCCAGGGTACTACGAGCAGCACTTC; CDR3 protein: CAGSPPPGYYEQHF; V gene: TRBV11-1; D gene: NA; clone size: NA; J gene: TRBJ2-7
CDR3 DNA: TGCGCTAGCAGCTTGGGTATCGGAGTCCTCCAAGAGACCCAGTACTTC; CDR3 protein: CASSLGIGVLQETQYF; V gene: TRBV5-1; D gene: NA; clone size: once; J gene: TRBJ2-5
CDR3 DNA: TGCGCCAGCAGCATGACTGGGGGATCCTACGAGCAGCACTTC; CDR3 protein: CASSMTGGSYEQHF; V gene: TRBV5-1; D gene: NA; clone size: NA; J gene: TRBJ2-7
CDR3 DNA: TGTGCCAGCAGTTTCGGCAGGCAAGAGACCCAGTACTTC; CDR3 protein: CASSFGRQETQYF; V gene: TRBV12-3/TRBV12-4; D gene: NA; clone size: many; J gene: TRBJ2-5
CDR3 DNA: TGTGCCAGCACCTTACAGGGTTTCCACGAGCAGTACTTC; CDR3 protein: CASTLQGFHEQYF; V gene: TRBV28; D gene: NA; clone size: few; J gene: TRBJ2-7
CDR3 DNA: TGTGCCAGCGCGACTGGGGGAGGGGAAACCGGGGAGCTGTTTTTT; CDR3 protein: CASATGGGETGELFF; V gene: TRBV7-9; D gene: TRBD2; clone size: few; J gene: TRBJ2-2
CDR3 DNA: TGTGCCAGCAGCTTGGCAGGGAGGTCCTACGAGCAGTACTTC; CDR3 protein: CASSLAGRSYEQYF; V gene: TRBV5-4; D gene: NA; clone size: NA; J gene: TRBJ2-7
CDR3 DNA: TGCAGCGCCATGACACCTGGGACCGACACGCCCTACAAGCAGTACTTC; CDR3 protein: CSAMTPGTDTPYKQYF; V gene: TRBV29-1; D gene: NA; clone size: NA; J gene: TRBJ2-7
CDR3 DNA: TGTGCCCGGAGAACTCTGGACAGGGGAAACATTCAGTACTTC; CDR3 protein: CARRTLDRGNIQYF; V gene: TRBV30; D gene: TRBD1; clone size: NA; J gene: TRBJ2-4
CDR3 DNA: TGTGCCAGCAGACCAGCGGGTCCATGGGAGACCCAGTACTTC; CDR3 protein: CASRPAGPWETQYF; V gene: TRBV6-2/TRBV6-3; D gene: NA; clone size: many; J gene: TRBJ2-5